This T cell receptor beta chain was found in a study of shared clonotypes between healthy human individuals. Study overall: Per donor, three plates held CD4 naive cells, three held CD4 memory, two held CD8 naive and one held CD8 memory. Study findings and constraints: Relative to their counterparts shared across all four donors, non-shared clonotypes exhibited diminished generation probabilities.

TCRdb's copy holds only in-frame clones and misses some; the assay was immunoSEQ multiplex PCR. The data show 2 million to 2.5 million clones, with approximately 94% seen just once and roughly 0.13% held by the top ten. The CDR3 runs to 13 residues. From germline, CDR1 is MGHDK and CDR2 SYGVNS. V lost 4 bases, J lost 10 bases, and 6 bases stayed unmatched. Worth noting for this clone: Its antigen is unidentified.

The chain uses TRBV25-1 and TRBJ1-1, with 10 bases lining up with TRBD1. Sample: naive CD4+ T cells sorted from blood. Subset given: CD45RA+ positively selected. This TCR was sampled from a man aged 18 to 30 in good health. Written as DNA, the CDR3 is TGTGCCAGCAGTGCGACAGGGGGCGCGAGAGCTTTCTTT. Amino acid sequence: CASSATGGARAFF.